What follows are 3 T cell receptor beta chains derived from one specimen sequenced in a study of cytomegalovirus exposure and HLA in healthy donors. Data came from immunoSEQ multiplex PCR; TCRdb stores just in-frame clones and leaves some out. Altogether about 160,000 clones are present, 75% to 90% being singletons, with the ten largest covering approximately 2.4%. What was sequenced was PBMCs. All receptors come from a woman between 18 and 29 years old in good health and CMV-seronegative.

The CDR3 sequence is CASSFQTAYYEQYF. In nucleotides, the CDR3 is TGTGCCAGCAGCTTTCAGACAGCCTACTACGAGCAGTACTTC. The genes are TRBV13 and TRBJ2-7; D may be TRBD1 (5 bases). Trimming left V 3 bases short and J 3 bases short, with 12 bases between. The CDR3 runs 14 residues. Germline loops: CDR1 PRHDT, CDR2 FYEKMQ (reference sequence).

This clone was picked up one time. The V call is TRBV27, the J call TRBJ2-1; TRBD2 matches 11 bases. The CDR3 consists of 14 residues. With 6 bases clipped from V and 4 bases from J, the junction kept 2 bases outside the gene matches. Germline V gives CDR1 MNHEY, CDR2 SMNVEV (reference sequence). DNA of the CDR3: TGTGCCAGCAGCGGGACTAGCGGTTACAATGAGCAGTTCTTC. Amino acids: CASSGTSGYNEQFF.

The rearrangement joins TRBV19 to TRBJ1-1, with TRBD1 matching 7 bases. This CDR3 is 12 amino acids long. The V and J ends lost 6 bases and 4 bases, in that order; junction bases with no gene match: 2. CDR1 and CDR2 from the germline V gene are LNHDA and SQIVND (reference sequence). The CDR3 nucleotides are TGTGCCAGTAGGTCAGGGGGCACTGAAGCTTTCTTT. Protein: CASRSGGTEAFF.